The 20 T cell receptor beta chains listed next were all sequenced from one sample in a study of beta chain features in type 1 diabetes. Study results and caveats: All four CD4+ subsets from Type 1 diabetes patients carried moderately but significantly shorter TCRB CDR3s.

Investigators reverse transcribed all isolated RNA, so they sequenced expressed TCRB transcripts. Sequencing used immunoSEQ multiplex PCR; TCRdb keeps in-frame clones, though not all of them. Of under 300,000 clones listed, about 24% are singletons. These receptors are not linked to any known antigen. The sequenced material came from naive CD4+ T cells from blood. All receptors come from a woman aged 25 to 39 with type 1 diabetes.

The chain recombines TRBV4-1 with TRBJ1-2; 7 nucleotides align to TRBD1. In germline, CDR1 is MGHRA, CDR2 YSYEKL. The CDR3 runs 14 residues. Trimming cost V 3 bases and J 4 bases; bases outside gene matches: 5. The CDR3 is CASSHLGTAYGYTF. The CDR3 DNA sequence: TGCGCCAGCAGCCACCTCGGGACAGCCTATGGCTACACCTTC.

This clone showed up just a few times. This chain joins TRBV4-1 and TRBJ1-5; TRBD1 matches at 8 bases. Germline V CDR1 and CDR2: MGHRA, YSYEKL. This CDR3 has 15 amino acids. V lost 4 bases, J lost 6 bases, and 8 bases stayed unmatched. The CDR3 loop is CASSRGTGSFQPQHF. The CDR3 region has the DNA TGCGCCAGCAGCCGCGGGACAGGAAGTTTTCAGCCCCAGCATTTT.

Only a few counts were recorded for this clone. The chain uses TRBV7-9 and TRBJ1-1, with a possible D match to TRBD1 (5 bases). CDR1 is SEHNR, CDR2 FQNEAQ, per germline (reference sequence). V was clipped by 5 bases and J by 5 bases, with 9 bases between them. The CDR3 spans 12 residues. This CDR3 reads CASSLRGTEAFF. The CDR3, as DNA: TGTGCCAGCAGCCTTCGGGGGACTGAAGCTTTCTTT.

The chain couples TRBV30 to TRBJ1-2, with D tentatively TRBD1 (5 bases). Germline V gene lookup returns CDR1 GTSNPN and CDR2 SVGIG (reference sequence). There are 13 residues in the CDR3. V lost 0 bases and J lost 4, with 9 bases in between. CDR3 nucleotides: TGTGCCTGGAGTGTAGACAGTGCCTATGGCTACACCTTC. Its protein is CAWSVDSAYGYTF.

This chain joins TRBV9 and TRBJ2-6; no clear D. The CDR3 totals 14 residues. V was trimmed by 3 bases and J by 0 bases, leaving 4 bases between them. The germline V gene has CDR1 SGDLS and CDR2 YYNGEE. CDR3 DNA: TGTGCCAGCAGCGGCGCCTCTGGGGCCAACGTCCTGACTTTC. Encoded protein: CASSGASGANVLTF.

The sample holds a few counts of this clone. The chain uses TRBV29-1 and TRBJ2-1, with 9 nucleotides matching TRBD2. CDR1 and CDR2 (germline): SQVTM, ANQGSEA. The CDR3 runs to 16 residues. V shed 6 bases, J shed 0 bases, and the junction held 9 bases outside the gene matches. CDR3 sequence reads: CSVAAGGARSYNEQFF. CDR3 DNA: TGCAGCGTCGCGGCGGGGGGGGCCCGCTCCTACAATGAGCAGTTCTTC.

This clone was detected a few times. V is TRBV4-1 and J is TRBJ2-1; 10 bases are a match to TRBD2. CDR1 and CDR2 (germline): MGHRA, YSYEKL. CDR3 length: 15 residues. The trim removed 4 bases at V and 7 bases at J, leaving 7 bases unmatched. As DNA, the CDR3 is TGCGCCAGCAGCCGAGCGGGAGGGCCATTAAATGAGCAGTTCTTC. It yields the protein CASSRAGGPLNEQFF.

The genes are TRBV5-4 and TRBJ2-7; 12 nucleotides line up with TRBD1. Germline lookup yields CDR1 SGHNT and CDR2 YYREEE (reference sequence). The CDR3 runs 13 residues. V was clipped by 10 bases and J by 4 bases; unmatched bases: 6. Here the CDR3 DNA reads TGTGCCTCGGGACAGGGGGCGAAGTACGAGCAGTACTTC. Its translation is CASGQGAKYEQYF.

J is TRBJ2-1 and V is TRBV4-1, with 12 bases aligning to TRBD2. Trimming took 3 bases from V and 3 from J; bases not matched to a gene: 3. The germline gives CDR1 MGHRA, CDR2 YSYEKL. This CDR3 is 16 amino acids long. The CDR3 spells CASSQQLAGGYNEQFF. CDR3 DNA sequence: TGCGCCAGCAGCCAGCAACTAGCGGGGGGCTACAATGAGCAGTTCTTC.

This clone has only a few counts. This chain uses TRBV28 with TRBJ1-5; 7 nucleotides align to TRBD1. Trimming removed 2 bases from V and 6 bases from J; junction bases left unmatched: 7. Germline V gene lookup returns CDR1 MDHEN and CDR2 SYDVKM. This CDR3 has 15 residues. The CDR3 here is CASSLRGQMGQPQHF. CDR3 sequence (DNA): TGTGCCAGCAGTTTAAGGGGACAGATGGGTCAGCCCCAGCATTTT.

The rearrangement uses TRBV7-6 and TRBJ2-1, with 9 bases lining up with TRBD2. The trim removed 3 bases at V and 7 bases at J, leaving 7 bases unmatched. The CDR3 runs to 15 residues. Germline CDR1 and CDR2: SGHVS and FNYEAQ. CDR3 residues: CASSFLAGRDNEQFF. As DNA, the CDR3 is TGTGCCAGCAGCTTCCTAGCGGGGAGGGATAATGAGCAGTTCTTC.

The sample holds one count of this clone. J is TRBJ2-1 and V is TRBV6-5, with TRBD2 as a possible D gene (5 bases). CDR1 MNHEY and CDR2 SVGAGI come from the germline V gene. The ends were cut back, 1 base at V and 5 bases at J, with 12 bases in the middle. This CDR3 spans 15 amino acids. The CDR3 sequence is CASSYFSVLNNEQFF. In DNA form, the CDR3 reads TGTGCCAGCAGTTACTTTAGCGTCTTAAACAATGAGCAGTTCTTC.

The table lists this clone with a few counts. This sequence joins TRBV5-6 and TRBJ2-3, with TRBD2 as a possible D gene (5 bases). Trimming stripped 3 bases from V and 5 bases from J, with 16 bases between. CDR3 length: 15 amino acids. Germline lookup yields CDR1 SGHDT and CDR2 YYEEEE. CDR3 amino acids: CASSSAGSSEDTQYF. In nucleotides, the CDR3 is TGTGCCAGCAGCTCTGCGGGTTCCTCGGAAGATACGCAGTATTTT.

The genes are TRBV29-1 and TRBJ1-5; a weak D match, TRBD1 (6 bases). The germline V and J ends were trimmed by 6 bases and 2 bases, with 11 bases remaining between them. The CDR3 is 13 residues long. CDR1 and CDR2 (germline): SQVTM, ANQGSEA. The CDR3 sequence: CSVQQGGNQPQHF. CDR3 coding DNA: TGCAGCGTGCAACAGGGCGGCAATCAGCCCCAGCATTTT.

This clone came up a few times. This sequence joins TRBV10-3 and TRBJ1-5; 10 bases match TRBD1. CDR1 and CDR2 from the germline V gene are ENHRY and SYGVKD. The CDR3 contains 13 residues. Trimming removed 6 bases from V and 5 bases from J; junction bases left unmatched: 1. The CDR3 coding sequence is TGTGCCATCAGGACAGGGGGCGATCAGCCCCAGCATTTT. This sequence encodes CAIRTGGDQPQHF.

The sample holds one count of this clone. V usage is TRBV18 and J usage is TRBJ1-2; tentative D call: TRBD1 (5 bases). Between the trimmed V and J ends, which lost 0 bases and 7 bases, there was a span of 12 bases. The CDR3 has 14 amino acids. Germline lookup yields CDR1 KGHSH and CDR2 LQKENI. This CDR3 is CASSPPLAGRGYTF. The DNA for the CDR3 is TGTGCCAGCTCACCACCCCTGGCGGGACGTGGCTACACCTTC.

This clone was counted only a few times. This chain links TRBV13 with TRBJ2-1; the D gene is possibly TRBD2 (6 bases). V dropped 4 bases and J dropped 4 bases, with 17 bases sitting between them. Germline CDR1 and CDR2: PRHDT and FYEKMQ (reference sequence). This CDR3 has 16 amino acids. The CDR3 DNA follows: TGTGCCAGCAGCTCCGAAGCGGGCGGGCCTTACAATGAGCAGTTCTTC. Translated, it gives CASSSEAGGPYNEQFF.

This chain connects TRBV18 to TRBJ1-5; perhaps TRBD1 as D (6 bases). Trimming removed 3 bases from V and 6 bases from J, with 15 bases in between. The germline V gene has CDR1 KGHSH and CDR2 LQKENI. This CDR3 is built from 15 residues. CDR3 loop: CASSPPGQMGQPQHF. DNA of the CDR3: TGTGCCAGCTCACCGCCGGGACAAATGGGTCAGCCCCAGCATTTT.

This clone came up a few times. V gene TRBV29-1 combines with J gene TRBJ2-5; D might be TRBD2 (6 bases). Germline values: CDR1 SQVTM, CDR2 ANQGSEA. Trimming shortened V by 6 bases and J by 3 bases, and 11 bases separated the two germline ends. The CDR3 consists of 12 residues. CDR3 region: CSVPRLEETQYF. DNA of the CDR3: TGCAGCGTACCGCGACTAGAAGAGACCCAGTACTTC.

The chain is built from TRBV6-5 and TRBJ1-3, with a possible D match to TRBD1 (6 bases). This CDR3 spans 14 amino acids. CDR1 is MNHEY and CDR2 is SVGAGI in the germline V gene. Trimming stripped 6 bases from V and 0 bases from J, with 9 bases between. The CDR3 is CASRTGVSGNTIYF. The CDR3 nucleotides read TGTGCCAGCAGGACAGGAGTCTCTGGAAACACCATATATTTT.